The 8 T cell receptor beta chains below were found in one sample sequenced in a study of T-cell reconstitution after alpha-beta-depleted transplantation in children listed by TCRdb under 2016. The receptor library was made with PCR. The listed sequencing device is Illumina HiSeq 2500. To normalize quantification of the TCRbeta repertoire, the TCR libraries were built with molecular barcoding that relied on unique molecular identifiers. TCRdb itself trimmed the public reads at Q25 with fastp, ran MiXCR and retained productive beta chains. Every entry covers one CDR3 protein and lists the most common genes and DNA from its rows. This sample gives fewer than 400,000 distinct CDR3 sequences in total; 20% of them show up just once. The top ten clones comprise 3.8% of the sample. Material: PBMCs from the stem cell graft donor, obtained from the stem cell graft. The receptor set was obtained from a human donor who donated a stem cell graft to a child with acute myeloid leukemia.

The CDR3, as DNA: TGTGCCAGCAGTGGCCTTGCGGGACCCGGCAAAACGCAGTATTTT. Its protein is CASSGLAGPGKTQYF. The V gene is TRBV12-3 or TRBV12-4, the J gene TRBJ2-3; the D gene is possibly TRBD2 (6 bases). CDR3 length: 15 amino acids. Trimming stripped 5 bases from V and 9 bases from J, with 21 bases between.

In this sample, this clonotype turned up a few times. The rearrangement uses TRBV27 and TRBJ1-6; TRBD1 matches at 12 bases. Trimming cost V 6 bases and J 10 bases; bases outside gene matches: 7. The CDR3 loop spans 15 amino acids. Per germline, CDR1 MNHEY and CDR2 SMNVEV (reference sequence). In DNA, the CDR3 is TGTGCCAGCAGCTTAGCCGGGACAGGGGGCTCACCCCTCCACTTT. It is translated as CASSLAGTGGSPLHF.

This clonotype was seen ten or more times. The CDR3 DNA is TGTGCCAGCAGCGCGAGGACTAGCGGCCGGGAGACCCAGTACTTC. Its translation is CASSARTSGRETQYF. This rearrangement joins TRBV9 to TRBJ2-5; 10 bases are shared with TRBD2. This CDR3 has 15 residues. With V trimmed by 3 bases and J by 5 bases, 7 bases remained unmatched. Germline V gene lookup returns CDR1 SGDLS and CDR2 YYNGEE.

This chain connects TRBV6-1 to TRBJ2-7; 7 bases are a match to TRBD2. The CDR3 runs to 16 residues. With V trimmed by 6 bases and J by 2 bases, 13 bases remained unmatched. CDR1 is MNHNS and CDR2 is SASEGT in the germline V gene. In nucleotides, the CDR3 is TGTGCCAGCAGCCACGGTGGGGGGGGGAGGGCCTACGAGCAGTACTTC. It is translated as CASSHGGGGRAYEQYF.

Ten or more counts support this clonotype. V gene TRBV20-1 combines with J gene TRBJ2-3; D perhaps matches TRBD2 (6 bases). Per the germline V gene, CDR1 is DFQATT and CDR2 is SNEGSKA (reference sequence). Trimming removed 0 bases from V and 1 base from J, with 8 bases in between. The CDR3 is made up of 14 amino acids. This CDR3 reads CSARDLARTDTQYF. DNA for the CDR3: TGCAGTGCTAGAGATCTAGCGCGCACAGATACGCAGTATTTT.

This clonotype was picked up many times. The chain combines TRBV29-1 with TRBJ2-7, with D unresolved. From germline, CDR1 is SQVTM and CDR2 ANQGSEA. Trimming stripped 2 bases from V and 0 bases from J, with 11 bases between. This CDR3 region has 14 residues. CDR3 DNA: TGCAGCGTTGAACTCCGGTGGCCCTCCTACGAGCAGTACTTC. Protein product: CSVELRWPSYEQYF.

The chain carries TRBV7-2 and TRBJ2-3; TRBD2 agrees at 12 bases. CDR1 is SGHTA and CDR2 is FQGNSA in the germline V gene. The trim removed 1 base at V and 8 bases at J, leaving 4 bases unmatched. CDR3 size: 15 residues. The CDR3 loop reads CASSLEGLAGGTQYF. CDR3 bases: TGTGCCAGCAGCTTAGAGGGACTAGCGGGTGGTACGCAGTATTTT.

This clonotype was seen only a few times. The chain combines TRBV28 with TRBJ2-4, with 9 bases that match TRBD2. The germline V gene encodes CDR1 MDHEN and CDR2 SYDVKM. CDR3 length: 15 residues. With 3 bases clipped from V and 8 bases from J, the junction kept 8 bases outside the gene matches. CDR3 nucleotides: TGTGCCAGCAGTTTTTGGCGGGAGGGTTTGGACATTCAGTACTTC. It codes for CASSFWREGLDIQYF.